This TCR beta chain was obtained from a study of T cell responses to AZD1222 COVID-19 vaccine. Broader study findings: Researchers took repertoire samples only after the peak T cell response had come.

This table comes from immunoSEQ multiplex PCR, and its TCRdb copy is limited to in-frame clones, with some not included. This table holds more than 150,000 clones, 75% to 90% found once. The sample holds a few counts of this clone. Antigen: not known. V was shortened by 6 bases and J by 2 bases, with 11 bases between the two germline ends. The CDR3 contains 14 residues. CDR1 and CDR2 (germline): GTSNPN, SVGIG (reference sequence). The specimen was peripheral blood, collected on day 0 of AZD1222 vaccination. The receptor was derived from an adult in good health. The chain joins TRBV30 to TRBJ1-6; D might be TRBD1 (5 bases). CDR3 coding DNA: TGTGCCTGCCAGGGACTTACCTATAATTCACCCCTCCACTTT. Amino acid sequence: CACQGLTYNSPLHF.